One sample yielded the 24 T cell receptor beta chains listed below, sequenced in a study of CD8 T cells in ankylosing spondylitis. Using its own MiXCR run on the 5' RACE reads, TCRdb lists one record per CDR3 protein. The table lists some 130,000 distinct CDR3 sequences, roughly 6.6% of them singletons, with under 15% in the top ten. The material sequenced was blood, either unsorted or a sorted T cell fraction (not recorded which). All receptors come from a female donor with ankylosing spondylitis or in good health (not recorded which).

This clonotype was observed many times. This sequence joins TRBV5-1 and TRBJ2-2; TRBD2 is a possible D gene (7 bases). The germline V and J ends were trimmed by 0 bases and 7 bases, with 13 bases remaining between them. There are 15 residues in the CDR3. Per germline, CDR1 SGHRS and CDR2 YFSETQ. The CDR3 DNA reads TGCGCCAGCAGCTTGGGCGCGGGGGCCAACGGGGAGCTGTTTTTT. Amino acid sequence: CASSLGAGANGELFF.

This clonotype was detected many times. The chain joins TRBV15 to TRBJ2-2, with a possible D match to TRBD2 (5 bases). CDR3 length: 17 amino acids. Trimming took off 0 bases at V and 0 bases at J, with 11 bases between the two ends. The germline V gene has CDR1 LNHNV and CDR2 YYDKDF (reference sequence). The CDR3 nucleotides read TGTGCCACCAGCAGAGATGGTCTAGCCACGAACACCGGGGAGCTGTTTTTT. Its protein is CATSRDGLATNTGELFF. Using reference TRBV15 and TRBJ2-2 for the parts outside the CDR3, the full variable domain is DAMVIQNPRYQVTQFGKPVTLSCSQTLNHNVMYWYQQKSSQAPKLLFHYYDKDFNNEADTPDNFQSRRPNTSFCFLDIRSPGLGDTAMYLCATSRDGLATNTGELFFGEGSRLTVL.

This clonotype was detected ten times or more. The rearrangement joins TRBV4-1 to TRBJ2-1, with D possibly being TRBD2 (5 bases). Germline V lookup: CDR1 MGHRA, CDR2 YSYEKL. The CDR3 consists of 14 residues. Trimming pared 5 bases from V and 3 bases from J, leaving 11 bases between. The CDR3 region is CASSGPRGYNEQFF. The DNA of the CDR3 is TGCGCCAGCAGCGGGCCTCGGGGCTACAATGAGCAGTTCTTC.

The chain employs TRBV7-9 and TRBJ2-3; no firm D call. This CDR3 contains 15 residues. The V and J ends lost 4 bases and 2 bases respectively, with 13 bases between them. CDR1 SEHNR and CDR2 FQNEAQ come from the germline V gene (reference sequence). The CDR3 nucleotides are TGTGCCAGCAGCTCCCGGGCCGCAATCACAGATACGCAGTATTTT. It encodes CASSSRAAITDTQYF.

This clonotype was observed many times. This sequence joins TRBV20-1 and TRBJ2-5, with TRBD2 matching over 8 bases. V was clipped by 5 bases and J by 2 bases; unmatched bases: 7. The CDR3 is 14 residues long. Looked up from germline, CDR1 is DFQATT and CDR2 is SNEGSKA (reference sequence). CDR3 loop: CSALLADLQETQYF. The CDR3 DNA is TGCAGTGCTCTACTAGCGGATCTACAAGAGACCCAGTACTTC.

This clonotype was counted many times. The rearrangement links TRBV20-1 to TRBJ2-1; D is ambiguous. The length of the CDR3 is 11 residues. The germline V and J ends were trimmed by 1 base and 13 bases, with 11 bases remaining between them. Germline loops: CDR1 DFQATT, CDR2 SNEGSKA (reference sequence). CDR3 amino acids: CSARGAGVQFF. CDR3 sequence (DNA): TGCAGTGCTAGAGGGGCTGGGGTTCAGTTCTTC.

In its sample, this clonotype was seen many times. V is TRBV10-3 and J is TRBJ1-2; the D is unclear. Trimming pared 3 bases from V and 3 bases from J, leaving 14 bases between. The germline CDR1 and CDR2 sequences are ENHRY and SYGVKD. The CDR3 totals 15 residues. The CDR3 bases are TGTGCCATCAGTGATCCCACGGAAAGTGACTATGGCTACACCTTC. Translated, it gives CAISDPTESDYGYTF.

The chain links TRBV6-1 to TRBJ1-1; a possible D gene is TRBD1 (6 bases). This CDR3 contains 14 residues. The germline V and J ends were trimmed by 8 bases and 0 bases, with 13 bases remaining between them. Germline assignment: CDR1 MNHNS and CDR2 SASEGT. CDR3: CASLGRQVNTEAFF. The CDR3 coding sequence is TGTGCCAGCTTAGGTCGACAGGTGAACACTGAAGCTTTCTTT.

This clonotype came up many times. The chain is built from TRBV7-2 and TRBJ2-1; 8 positions match TRBD2. CDR1 and CDR2 (germline): SGHTA, FQGNSA. The V and J ends lost 6 bases and 2 bases, in that order; junction bases with no gene match: 6. CDR3 length: 15 residues. CDR3 DNA sequence: TGTGCCAGCAGACCGAGCGGGGGAACCTACAATGAGCAGTTCTTC. It yields the protein CASRPSGGTYNEQFF.

This clonotype was detected many times. V usage is TRBV21-1 and J usage is TRBJ1-2. TRBV21-1 constitutes a pseudogene. The CDR3 sequence is 13 residues long. For the CDR3, the DNA is TGTGCCAGCAGCAAAAGGGACCTCGATGGCTACACCTTC. Protein sequence: CASSKRDLDGYTF.

This clonotype was observed many times. The CDR3 reads CASSLVPATETQYF. Here the CDR3 DNA reads TGTGCCAGCAGCTTAGTTCCAGCCACGGAGACCCAGTACTTC. The chain uses TRBV5-6 and TRBJ2-5, with D unresolved. The CDR3 length is 14 residues. V was trimmed by 2 bases and J by 5 bases, leaving 13 bases between them. Per the germline V gene, CDR1 is SGHDT and CDR2 is YYEEEE.

Many counts were recorded for this clonotype. This chain uses TRBV28 with TRBJ2-5, with TRBD2 identical over 11 bases. This CDR3 comprises 13 residues. Germline V CDR1 and CDR2: MDHEN, SYDVKM. The V gene end was trimmed by 5 bases and the J gene end by 6 bases; junction bases not matched to a gene: 2. In nucleotides, the CDR3 is TGTGCCAGCAGTGGACTAGCGGGCAAGACCCAGTACTTC. It encodes CASSGLAGKTQYF. Supplemented by reference TRBV28 and TRBJ2-5, the full variable domain reads DVKVTQSSRYLVKRTGEKVFLECVQDMDHENMFWYRQDPGLGLRLIYFSYDVKMKEKGDIPEGYSVSREKKERFSLILESASTNQTSMYLCASSGLAGKTQYFGPGTRLLVL.

This clonotype has a count of ten or more. This chain connects TRBV5-4 to TRBJ1-6; TRBD1 might be the D (6 bases). Germline-derived CDR1 and CDR2 are SGHNT and YYREEE (reference sequence). V was pared by 3 bases and J by 0 bases, with 19 bases between. This CDR3 has 19 residues. The CDR3 DNA is TGTGCCAGCAGCTCCGACCAGGTGGGGGCGAGCTCCTATAATTCACCCCTCCACTTT. It encodes CASSSDQVGASSYNSPLHF.

This clonotype appeared many times. J is TRBJ2-1 and V is TRBV10-3, with 8 bases identical to TRBD1. Trimming at V came to 2 bases and at J to 4 bases, leaving 7 bases not matched to a gene. In germline, CDR1 is ENHRY, CDR2 SYGVKD. The CDR3 covers 16 residues. As DNA, the CDR3 is TGTGCCATCAGTGAGCCGGGAGACAGGGGTTACAATGAGCAGTTCTTC. Translating gives CAISEPGDRGYNEQFF.

This clonotype was observed at least ten times. The rearrangement joins TRBV10-3 to TRBJ1-3; 9 nucleotides match TRBD1. Trimming took 11 bases from V and 3 from J; bases not matched to a gene: 5. CDR3 length equals 13 residues. The germline CDR1 and CDR2 sequences are ENHRY and SYGVKD. CDR3: CASGQGVGNTIYF. The DNA of the CDR3 is TGTGCCTCGGGACAGGGTGTTGGAAACACCATATATTTT.

This clonotype turned up a few times. The chain links TRBV4-1 to TRBJ2-1, with D possibly TRBD2 on 5 matching bases. The V end was cut by 2 bases, the J end by 5 bases, with 10 bases between. The CDR3 totals 14 residues. Germline V lookup: CDR1 MGHRA, CDR2 YSYEKL. The CDR3 is CASSQTRTDNEQFF. CDR3 DNA: TGCGCCAGCAGCCAAACTAGGACTGACAATGAGCAGTTCTTC.

This clonotype was picked up a small number of times. The rearrangement uses TRBV4-1 and TRBJ1-1, with D unresolved. The germline V gene has CDR1 MGHRA and CDR2 YSYEKL. The germline V and J ends were trimmed by 4 bases and 3 bases, with 18 bases remaining between them. The CDR3 has 16 amino acids. CDR3 DNA: TGCGCCAGCAGCCGAGTCGACATGATCAGTTACACTGAAGCTTTCTTT. Translation gives CASSRVDMISYTEAFF.

This clonotype was detected only a few times. The chain carries TRBV4-1 and TRBJ2-5, with a weak D call TRBD1 (5 bases). Trimming left V 1 base short and J 4 bases short, with 13 bases between. From germline, CDR1 is MGHRA and CDR2 YSYEKL. There are 15 residues in the CDR3. CDR3 nucleotide sequence: TGCGCCAGCAGCCAAGCTCTGGGAAGGGGAGAGACCCAGTACTTC. Translation gives CASSQALGRGETQYF.

This clonotype was picked up a small number of times. This chain uses TRBV7-9 with TRBJ2-5; D tentatively reads TRBD1 or TRBD2 (7 bases each). The CDR3 contains 13 residues. The V gene lost 5 bases and the J gene lost 7 bases, with 14 bases spanning the gap. Germline CDR1 reads SEHNR; CDR2 reads FQNEAQ (reference sequence). The CDR3 nucleotides are TGTGCCAGCAGCCCAACAGGGGAGGGGACCCAGTACTTC. Residues: CASSPTGEGTQYF.

The chain carries TRBV14 and TRBJ2-5, with unresolved D. The CDR3 has 15 amino acids. Germline-derived CDR1 and CDR2 are SGHDN and FVKESK. V was trimmed by 3 bases and J by 0 bases, leaving 11 bases between them. The CDR3, as DNA: TGTGCCAGCAGCCAGGGAATTCGGTACCAAGAGACCCAGTACTTC. Protein: CASSQGIRYQETQYF.

The V call is TRBV20-1, the J call TRBJ2-5; D is possibly TRBD2 (6 bases). V was shortened by 7 bases and J by 5 bases, with 20 bases between the two germline ends. Germline assignment: CDR1 DFQATT and CDR2 SNEGSKA (reference sequence). The CDR3 runs to 14 residues. The DNA for the CDR3 is TGCAGTGTTTACGGGACTCTACTGGGGGAGACCCAGTACTTC. It is translated as CSVYGTLLGETQYF.

This clonotype was observed at least ten times. This chain uses TRBV27 with TRBJ2-7; D gene uncertain. The CDR3 loop spans 15 amino acids. Germline V gene sequence: CDR1 MNHEY, CDR2 SMNVEV (reference sequence). V lost 6 bases, J lost 0 bases, and 15 bases lay in between. CDR3 region: CASRPYPGSSYEQYF. The CDR3 DNA reads as TGTGCCAGCAGACCATACCCGGGCAGCTCCTACGAGCAGTACTTC.

Ten or more counts support this clonotype. The chain combines TRBV5-1 with TRBJ2-1, with 9 bases aligning to TRBD1. V gave up 4 bases and J gave up 6 bases; unmatched junction bases: 2. Germline CDR1 reads SGHRS; CDR2 reads YFSETQ. This CDR3 has 13 amino acids. The CDR3 DNA reads as TGCGCCAGCAGCAAGACAGGGGGCAATGAGCAGTTCTTC. The encoded protein is CASSKTGGNEQFF.

This clonotype was seen ten or more times. CDR3 amino acids: CASSFFQGSYNEQFF. The CDR3 bases are TGTGCCAGCAGTTTTTTTCAAGGATCCTACAATGAGCAGTTCTTC. The chain is built from TRBV12-3 or TRBV12-4 and TRBJ2-1; D not resolved. Trimming stripped 3 bases from V and 1 base from J, with 10 bases between. The CDR3 is 15 amino acids.